The next 5 T cell receptor beta chains were all read from a single sample in a study of T cell changes during pregnancy in multiple sclerosis. Measured with immunoSEQ multiplex PCR; TCRdb has only the in-frame clones, and not every one. The table records about 81,000 clones, 94% of them present only once. This specimen consisted of peripheral blood, obtained in the third trimester of pregnancy. These TCRs come from a female donor with multiple sclerosis, enrolled in a pregnancy study.

The chain has TRBV4-1 and TRBJ1-1; D unclear. Per germline, CDR1 MGHRA and CDR2 YSYEKL. V was clipped by 4 bases and J by 3 bases, with 9 bases between them. The CDR3 is 13 residues long. The CDR3: CASSPPEDTEAFF. CDR3 sequence (DNA): TGCGCCAGCAGCCCCCCCGAGGACACTGAAGCTTTCTTT.

The rearrangement links TRBV6-5 to TRBJ2-7; 7 bases are a match to TRBD1. Germline V gene data show CDR1 as MNHEY and CDR2 as SVGAGI. CDR3 length: 15 residues. V lost 5 bases, J lost 5 bases, and 12 bases stayed unmatched. CDR3: CASSLVYRGLNEQYF. CDR3 sequence (DNA): TGTGCCAGCAGTCTCGTCTACAGGGGCCTGAACGAGCAGTACTTC.

This clone was detected once. The chain carries TRBV11-2 and TRBJ2-5; D is perhaps TRBD1 (6 bases). The germline V gene encodes CDR1 SGHAT and CDR2 FQNNGV. Trimming removed 5 bases at V and 3 bases at J, with 19 bases between. This CDR3 comprises 16 residues. The CDR3 DNA follows: TGTGCCAGCAGCCCGGGCTTCAGGACAGCTAAAGAGACCCAGTACTTC. Protein: CASSPGFRTAKETQYF.

The chain links TRBV19 to TRBJ1-1; no reliable D call. Germline loops: CDR1 LNHDA, CDR2 SQIVND (reference sequence). V was trimmed by 7 bases and J by 0 bases, leaving 9 bases between them. CDR3 size: 13 residues. The CDR3: CASKDWLNTEAFF. Here the CDR3 DNA reads TGTGCCAGTAAGGACTGGTTGAACACTGAAGCTTTCTTT.

CDR3 DNA sequence: TGTGCCAGCAGCCACCGGGACAGGGGGTCTAACGAGCAGTACTTC. This gives the protein CASSHRDRGSNEQYF. The chain couples TRBV7-9 to TRBJ2-7, with 11 bases lining up with TRBD1. Trimming cost V 5 bases and J 5 bases; bases outside gene matches: 8. The CDR3 length is 15 residues. The germline CDR1 and CDR2 sequences are SEHNR and FQNEAQ (reference sequence).